The next 24 T cell receptor beta chains were all read from a single sample in a study of early stage breast cancer tumors. Repertoires were generated with immunoSEQ multiplex PCR, while TCRdb's copy carries only in-frame clones and drops some. This table has tens of thousands of clones, around 80% appearing once. The specimen sequenced was blood. The receptor set was obtained from a person in their sixties or seventies with breast cancer.

The V gene is TRBV11-2, the J gene TRBJ2-1; no clear D. The V gene's germline CDR1 is SGHAT and CDR2 FQNNGV. The CDR3 totals 13 residues. Trimming removed 5 bases from V and 7 bases from J, with 12 bases in between. CDR3 DNA sequence: TGTGCCAGCAGCCAGATCCAAGGGAATGAGCAGTTCTTC. Residues: CASSQIQGNEQFF.

The gene calls are TRBV6-4 and TRBJ1-2; 11 nucleotides align to TRBD1. This CDR3 spans 14 amino acids. The germline V gene encodes CDR1 MRHNA and CDR2 SNTAGT. Trimming removed 4 bases from V and 10 bases from J; junction bases left unmatched: 8. CDR3 sequence: CASSVFPGQGDYTF. The CDR3 DNA follows: TGTGCCAGCAGTGTATTCCCGGGACAGGGGGACTACACCTTC.

This clone was observed a handful of times. The chain employs TRBV7-6 and TRBJ2-7; D call uncertain. From germline, CDR1 is SGHVS and CDR2 FNYEAQ. The CDR3 covers 15 residues. With 0 bases removed from V and 0 bases from J, the gap between germline ends came to 9 bases. CDR3 sequence (DNA): TGTGCCAGCAGCTTAGCTGGGATGGGCTCCTACGAGCAGTACTTC. Protein product: CASSLAGMGSYEQYF.

This chain links TRBV6-1 with TRBJ2-3; 8 nucleotides match TRBD2. CDR3 length equals 14 residues. Per the germline V gene, CDR1 is MNHNS and CDR2 is SASEGT. The junction had 4 bases not matched to a gene; V was cut back by 5 bases and J by 3 bases. The CDR3 sequence is CASSTGGVTDTQYF. CDR3 DNA: TGTGCCAGCAGTACCGGGGGGGTGACAGATACGCAGTATTTT.

V and J are TRBV27 and TRBJ2-7; 10 bases are a match to TRBD1. The ends lost 6 bases at V and 0 bases at J; junction bases unmatched: 8. The CDR3 extends over 16 amino acids. From germline, CDR1 is MNHEY and CDR2 SMNVEV (reference sequence). The CDR3 here is CASRGPGTGDSYEQYF. CDR3 DNA sequence: TGTGCCAGCAGAGGTCCCGGGACAGGGGACTCCTACGAGCAGTACTTC.

The rearrangement links TRBV7-3 to TRBJ1-1, with D perhaps TRBD1 (5 bases). Trimming shortened V by 1 base and J by 0 bases, and 12 bases separated the two germline ends. The germline V gene encodes CDR1 SGHTA and CDR2 FQGTGA. The CDR3 runs to 16 residues. DNA for the CDR3: TGTGCCAGCAGCTTAATGGCAGGGTACATGAACACTGAAGCTTTCTTT. It translates to CASSLMAGYMNTEAFF.

The V call is TRBV18, the J call TRBJ1-1; D perhaps matches TRBD1 (6 bases). Germline values: CDR1 KGHSH, CDR2 LQKENI. V lost 0 bases and J 5 bases, leaving 16 bases between the germline ends. This CDR3 comprises 16 residues. The CDR3 nucleotides read TGTGCCAGCTCACCACCGGGAATTCAGGGGTGGACTGAAGCTTTCTTT. Translated, it gives CASSPPGIQGWTEAFF. The whole variable domain, filled in from reference TRBV18 and TRBJ1-1, reads NAGVMQNPRHLVRRRGQEARLRCSPMKGHSHVYWYRQLPEEGLKFMVYLQKENIIDESGMPKERFSAEFPKEGPSILRIQQVVRGDSAAYFCASSPPGIQGWTEAFFGQGTRLTVV.

The chain combines TRBV9 with TRBJ1-5, with D unclear. Germline V CDR1 and CDR2: SGDLS, YYNGEE. The V end was cut by 0 bases, the J end by 4 bases, with 14 bases between. The CDR3 extends over 16 amino acids. The CDR3 reads CASSVEGRDGNQPQHF. CDR3 coding DNA: TGTGCCAGCAGCGTAGAGGGAAGAGACGGGAATCAGCCCCAGCATTTT.

The gene calls are TRBV6-4 and TRBJ1-1; no clear D. V was shortened by 4 bases and J by 1 base, with 7 bases between the two germline ends. In germline, CDR1 is MRHNA, CDR2 SNTAGT. The CDR3 spans 13 residues. The CDR3 DNA is TGTGCCAGCAGTGGATCGGAGAACACTGAAGCTTTCTTT. It specifies CASSGSENTEAFF.

In its sample, this clone was seen once. This chain connects TRBV7-2 to TRBJ2-2, with 7 bases lining up with TRBD2. CDR1 is SGHTA, CDR2 FQGNSA, per germline. The CDR3 length is 13 residues. V was pared by 5 bases and J by 6 bases, with 3 bases of the junction left unmatched. The CDR3 protein is CASSTGGAGELFF. The CDR3 DNA reads as TGTGCCAGCAGCACGGGAGGCGCCGGGGAGCTGTTTTTT.

The chain joins TRBV5-1 to TRBJ2-7, with unresolved D. Trimming removed 0 bases at V and 6 bases at J, with 13 bases between. The CDR3 runs 14 residues. Germline V CDR1 and CDR2: SGHRS, YFSETQ. The CDR3 sequence: CASSLAAGPSEQYF. CDR3 DNA: TGCGCCAGCAGCTTGGCTGCAGGCCCCTCCGAGCAGTACTTC.

The CDR3 DNA is TGTGCCAGCAGTATATTAGGGGACCATACGCAGTATTTT. Protein sequence: CASSILGDHTQYF. The chain recombines TRBV27 with TRBJ2-3; TRBD1 or TRBD2 may be the D gene (5 bases each). The germline gives CDR1 MNHEY, CDR2 SMNVEV (reference sequence). Trimming left V 5 bases short and J 7 bases short, with 13 bases between. CDR3 size: 13 residues.

The rearrangement links TRBV10-3 to TRBJ2-2; D tentatively fits TRBD1 or TRBD2 (5 bases each). Trimming took 1 base from V and 4 from J, leaving 13 bases between them. The germline CDR1 and CDR2 sequences are ENHRY and SYGVKD. CDR3 size: 16 residues. The CDR3 loop is CAISEFSGGATGELFF. The CDR3 DNA follows: TGTGCCATCAGTGAGTTCTCTGGGGGTGCCACCGGGGAGCTGTTTTTT.

This rearrangement joins TRBV18 to TRBJ1-1; D unresolved. V was pared by 2 bases and J by 0 bases, with 7 bases between. The CDR3 consists of 14 residues. Per the germline V gene, CDR1 is KGHSH and CDR2 is LQKENI. In DNA form, the CDR3 reads TGTGCCAGCTCACCAAGGCAGATGAACACTGAAGCTTTCTTT. Translating it yields CASSPRQMNTEAFF.

V and J are TRBV5-6 and TRBJ1-2; the match to TRBD1 covers 7 bases. The CDR3 is made up of 14 amino acids. CDR1 and CDR2 (germline): SGHDT, YYEEEE. V was clipped by 2 bases and J by 7 bases; unmatched bases: 8. The CDR3 nucleotides are TGTGCCAGCAGCTTCTACGGGACAGTAGGTGGCTACACCTTC. Translating gives CASSFYGTVGGYTF.

The chain uses TRBV10-3 and TRBJ2-2, with a possible D match to TRBD2 (5 bases). This CDR3 spans 16 amino acids. From germline, CDR1 is ENHRY and CDR2 SYGVKD. The V end lost 0 bases, the J end lost 3 bases, and 11 bases lay between the germline ends. CDR3 nucleotides: TGTGCCATCAGTGAGTCCCTAGTCGGGGACACCGGGGAGCTGTTTTTT. It specifies CAISESLVGDTGELFF.

This chain joins TRBV10-2 and TRBJ2-7, with 8 positions matching TRBD1. Germline CDR1 reads WSHSY; CDR2 reads SAAADI. V shed 10 bases, J shed 0 bases, and the junction held 5 bases outside the gene matches. The CDR3 extends over 13 amino acids. CDR3 residues: CATLGQDSYEQYF. CDR3 bases: TGCGCCACCTTGGGACAGGACTCCTACGAGCAGTACTTC.

This clone has more than one count but fewer than ten. V and J are TRBV5-5 and TRBJ2-7, with 9 bases lining up with TRBD1. Per germline, CDR1 SGHKS and CDR2 YYEKEE (reference sequence). This CDR3 spans 13 amino acids. Trimming removed 4 bases from V and 7 bases from J; junction bases left unmatched: 6. CDR3 residues: CASSRTGVEEQYF. The CDR3 bases are TGTGCCAGCAGCCGGACAGGGGTCGAAGAGCAGTACTTC.

This clone appeared a few times. The CDR3 here is CASTRGPDYGYTF. CDR3 in DNA: TGTGCCAGCACCCGTGGACCGGACTATGGCTACACCTTC. The genes are TRBV6-5 and TRBJ1-2, with D unclear. The CDR3 contains 13 residues. With 7 bases removed from V and 3 bases from J, the gap between germline ends came to 12 bases. Germline CDR1 MNHEY, CDR2 SVGAGI.

The rearrangement joins TRBV6-6 to TRBJ2-2; D is perhaps TRBD1 (6 bases). Germline assignment: CDR1 MNHNY and CDR2 SVGAGI (reference sequence). Trimming stripped 7 bases from V and 5 bases from J, with 11 bases between. This CDR3 has 13 amino acids. The CDR3 sequence: CASTTGRTGELFF. In DNA, the CDR3 is TGTGCCAGCACCACAGGGCGTACCGGGGAGCTGTTTTTT.

The chain employs TRBV13 and TRBJ2-7; 10 bases agree with TRBD2. The ends lost 5 bases at V and 0 bases at J; junction bases unmatched: 7. CDR1 PRHDT and CDR2 FYEKMQ come from the germline V gene (reference sequence). CDR3 length: 16 amino acids. Here the CDR3 reads CASSETSGSRSYEQYF. The CDR3, as DNA: TGTGCCAGCAGCGAGACTAGCGGGTCTCGCTCCTACGAGCAGTACTTC.

The rearrangement joins TRBV19 to TRBJ2-7; 7 nucleotides align to TRBD2. From germline, CDR1 is LNHDA and CDR2 SQIVND (reference sequence). The CDR3 runs to 13 residues. The V gene end was trimmed by 6 bases and the J gene end by 7 bases; junction bases not matched to a gene: 9. The CDR3 region has the DNA TGTGCCAGTAGCCTCGGGACTACCGGGGAGCAGTACTTC. This codes for CASSLGTTGEQYF.

The chain has TRBV9 and TRBJ2-1, with 10 bases identical to TRBD2. The V gene end was trimmed by 0 bases and the J gene end by 6 bases; junction bases not matched to a gene: 12. CDR1 is SGDLS and CDR2 is YYNGEE in the germline V gene. The CDR3 spans 18 residues. The CDR3 DNA follows: TGTGCCAGCAGCGTAGCTGGTATAGCGGGGGGACTGGGCAATGAGCAGTTCTTC. It is translated as CASSVAGIAGGLGNEQFF. Looking up the rest from reference TRBV9 and TRBJ2-1 gives the full variable domain: DSGVTQTPKHLITATGQRVTLRCSPRSGDLSVYWYQQSLDQGLQFLIQYYNGEERAKGNILERFSAQQFPDLHSELNLSSLELGDSALYFCASSVAGIAGGLGNEQFFGPGTRLTVL.

CDR3 in DNA: TGTGCCAGTACCCCGGACAGGGGGCAGCAGCCCCAGCATTTT. This codes for CASTPDRGQQPQHF. The rearrangement uses TRBV19 and TRBJ1-5; 11 nucleotides align to TRBD1. The CDR3 covers 14 residues. From germline, CDR1 is LNHDA and CDR2 SQIVND (reference sequence). Trimming at V came to 7 bases and at J to 7 bases, leaving 6 bases not matched to a gene.